This T cell receptor (beta chain) was obtained from a study of cytomegalovirus exposure and HLA in healthy donors. Findings of the study overall: TCR beta V- and J-gene trimming, according to a later analysis, was linked to a missense DCLRE1C variant.

Amplification used 60 Vbeta primers and 13 Jbeta primers. Measured with immunoSEQ multiplex PCR; TCRdb has only the in-frame clones, and not every one. The data show 210,000 or so clones, with roughly 80% seen just once and approximately 2.1% held by the top ten. Notes on this clone: What it binds is not known.

The CDR3 length is 16 residues. Germline CDR1 and CDR2: ENHRY and SYGVKD. J lost 5 bases, V lost 4 bases, and 7 bases had no gene match. This TCR came from a woman aged 25 to 39 in good health and CMV-seropositive. The sequencing sample was made of PBMCs. V and J are TRBV10-3 and TRBJ2-2; TRBD1 matches at 10 bases. DNA of the CDR3: TGTGCCATCAGTGCTTCGACAGGGGGCGAGACCGGGGAGCTGTTTTTT. Translating gives CAISASTGGETGELFF.